Below, 21 T cell receptor beta chains from the same sample are listed, as sequenced in a study of blood T cells in healthy people across ages. The second PCR ran about 7 to 12 cycles with a sample-barcoded 5' primer and J-beta primers. One entry per CDR3 protein results from TCRdb running MiXCR on the 5' RACE reads. The sample includes approximately 1.5 million distinct CDR3 sequences, around 40% of them seen just once. Material: blood. Every receptor here comes from a woman younger than 35 in good health.

This chain uses TRBV7-2 with TRBJ2-2; D unresolved. The CDR3 consists of 13 residues. With 3 bases removed from V and 4 bases from J, the gap between germline ends came to 6 bases. CDR1 and CDR2 from the germline V gene are SGHTA and FQGNSA. The CDR3 region has the DNA TGTGCCAGCAGCTTTACCAGCACCGGGGAGCTGTTTTTT. Its protein product is CASSFTSTGELFF.

The CDR3 DNA is TGTGCCAGCAGTCCCGGGACAGGGCAGAACACTGAAGCTTTCTTT. This codes for CASSPGTGQNTEAFF. The V gene is TRBV12-3 or TRBV12-4, the J gene TRBJ1-1; 9 nucleotides align to TRBD1. Trimming took 5 bases from V and 1 from J; bases not matched to a gene: 5. The CDR3 spans 15 residues.

There are a few counts of this clonotype. The chain joins TRBV9 to TRBJ2-3, with D perhaps TRBD2 (6 bases). Germline assignment: CDR1 SGDLS and CDR2 YYNGEE. The V end lost 0 bases, the J end lost 4 bases, and 9 bases lay between the germline ends. The CDR3 runs to 14 residues. As DNA, the CDR3 is TGTGCCAGCAGCGTAGCGGGGGTGTCAGATACGCAGTATTTT. Translated: CASSVAGVSDTQYF.

The V call is TRBV28, the J call TRBJ1-5, with D hard to call. The V gene's germline CDR1 is MDHEN and CDR2 SYDVKM. V lost 3 bases to trimming and J lost 0 bases, with 12 bases between them. This CDR3 is 16 amino acids long. The CDR3 coding sequence is TGTGCCAGCAGTTTTGTCCGGCTAGATAGCAATCAGCCCCAGCATTTT. It codes for CASSFVRLDSNQPQHF.

This clonotype showed up many times. CDR3 bases: TGTGCCAGCAGCTCCTTAGTGAATGAGCAGTTCTTC. Its protein is CASSSLVNEQFF. This chain joins TRBV7-8 and TRBJ2-1; D call uncertain. The CDR3 loop spans 12 amino acids. V lost 4 bases and J lost 7, with 8 bases in between. Germline lookup yields CDR1 SGHVS and CDR2 FQNEAQ.

This clonotype was counted a few times. V is TRBV25-1 and J is TRBJ2-1, with 10 bases that match TRBD2. CDR3 length: 16 amino acids. Germline CDR1 MGHDK, CDR2 SYGVNS. V was pared by 4 bases and J by 5 bases, with 8 bases of the junction left unmatched. CDR3 sequence reads: CASSARLAGSHNEQFF. For the CDR3, the DNA is TGTGCCAGCAGTGCCCGACTAGCGGGTTCTCACAATGAGCAGTTCTTC.

The chain is built from TRBV6-4 and TRBJ1-2, with 7 bases lining up with TRBD1. The V segment lost 1 base and the J segment 10 bases; nucleotides outside the gene matches: 6. This CDR3 spans 13 amino acids. Germline lookup yields CDR1 MRHNA and CDR2 SNTAGT. CDR3 coding DNA: TGTGCCAGCAGTGACTATGACAGGGCCCCCTACACCTTC. The encoded protein is CASSDYDRAPYTF.

About this clonotype itself: The junction departs from the called germline gene at one end, perhaps through a read error. The chain combines TRBV4-2 with TRBJ2-1; no reliable D call. Germline lookup yields CDR1 LGHNA and CDR2 YNFKEQ. The CDR3 sequence is 13 residues long. This CDR3 reads CANSPNEWDEQFF. The CDR3 nucleotides are TGTGCCAACAGCCCAAACGAATGGGATGAGCAGTTCTTC.

This clonotype was picked up a small number of times. V usage is TRBV10-3 and J usage is TRBJ2-3; D remains ambiguous. Trimming took 7 bases from V and 4 from J, leaving 12 bases between them. The CDR3 sequence is 13 residues long. The germline CDR1 and CDR2 sequences are ENHRY and SYGVKD. CDR3 nucleotide sequence: TGTGCCATCATGCGAGTGGGTGCAGATACGCAGTATTTT. Protein sequence: CAIMRVGADTQYF.

The chain employs TRBV20-1 and TRBJ1-1, with D possibly TRBD1 on 6 matching bases. From germline, CDR1 is DFQATT and CDR2 SNEGSKA (reference sequence). The CDR3 is 13 residues long. Trimming took 4 bases from V and 3 from J, leaving 12 bases between them. In DNA, the CDR3 is TGCAGTGCTACCGCAGGGGATGACACTGAAGCTTTCTTT. Residues: CSATAGDDTEAFF.

This chain's CDR3 is CAISVSLAGDVEQFF. As DNA, the CDR3 is TGTGCCATCAGTGTCTCTCTAGCGGGGGACGTTGAGCAGTTCTTC. The chain employs TRBV10-3 and TRBJ2-1; 10 bases map to TRBD2. The CDR3 is 15 residues long. CDR1 is ENHRY and CDR2 is SYGVKD in the germline V gene. Unmatched junction bases numbered 9, after V lost 4 bases and J lost 9 bases.

This clonotype was observed a handful of times. V is TRBV27 and J is TRBJ1-1; D gene ambiguous. Trimming removed 0 bases from V and 3 bases from J, with 8 bases in between. In germline, CDR1 is MNHEY, CDR2 SMNVEV (reference sequence). This CDR3 comprises 14 residues. The DNA for the CDR3 is TGTGCCAGCAGTTTATCCCCCGGCGACACTGAAGCTTTCTTT. It translates to CASSLSPGDTEAFF.

CDR3 amino acids: CASSWLTGVNSPLHF. The CDR3 region has the DNA TGTGCCAGCAGCTGGCTGACAGGCGTCAATTCACCCCTCCACTTT. J is TRBJ1-6 and V is TRBV7-9, with D tentatively TRBD1 (6 bases). Germline V gene data show CDR1 as SEHNR and CDR2 as FQNEAQ (reference sequence). This CDR3 is built from 15 residues. V lost 4 bases and J 7 bases, leaving 14 bases between the germline ends.

This clonotype has more than one count but fewer than ten. The DNA for the CDR3 is TGTGCCAGCAGTCCCATGGGGAGGGGTTCTAACAATGAGCAGTTCTTC. Encoded protein: CASSPMGRGSNNEQFF. The chain has TRBV6-2 or TRBV6-3 and TRBJ2-1; 7 positions agree with TRBD2. The germline CDR1 and CDR2 sequences are MNHEY and SVGEGT. V shed 5 bases and J 5 bases; nucleotides not matched to a gene: 12. The CDR3 spans 16 residues.

The V call is TRBV9, the J call TRBJ2-3; 8 positions agree with TRBD2. Germline V lookup: CDR1 SGDLS, CDR2 YYNGEE. The CDR3 totals 16 residues. The J segment lost 0 bases and the V segment lost 10 bases, leaving 13 bases of the junction unmatched. The CDR3 DNA sequence: TGTGCCTCGCAAGCGGGGGCTTCCTCCAGCACAGATACGCAGTATTTT. It translates to CASQAGASSSTDTQYF.

This clonotype appeared once. This chain links TRBV20-1 with TRBJ2-1; TRBD2 aligns across 10 bases. This CDR3 spans 18 amino acids. CDR1 and CDR2 (germline): DFQATT, SNEGSKA (reference sequence). After removal of 0 bases from V and 0 bases from J, the junction contained 8 bases not matched to a gene. CDR3 protein: CSARERTSGLNSYNEQFF. Here the CDR3 DNA reads TGCAGTGCTAGAGAGCGGACTAGCGGACTTAACTCCTACAATGAGCAGTTCTTC.

In this sample, this clonotype turned up a few times. V is TRBV4-3 and J is TRBJ2-3; TRBD1 is a possible D gene (5 bases). From germline, CDR1 is LGHNA and CDR2 YSLEER. This CDR3 has 18 amino acids. Trimming shortened V by 0 bases and J by 1 base, and 17 bases separated the two germline ends. CDR3 sequence: CASSQDLQGQARTDTQYF. The DNA of the CDR3 is TGCGCCAGCAGCCAAGACCTCCAGGGCCAGGCCCGCACAGATACGCAGTATTTT.

The CDR3 DNA reads TGCAGTGCTAGAGTATGGTCCTACAATGAGCAGTTCTTC. The encoded protein is CSARVWSYNEQFF. The chain links TRBV20-1 to TRBJ2-1; D not resolved. The germline V gene encodes CDR1 DFQATT and CDR2 SNEGSKA (reference sequence). Trimming removed 1 base at V and 1 base at J, with 5 bases between. The CDR3 extends over 13 amino acids.

This clonotype showed up just a few times. The chain is built from TRBV12-3 or TRBV12-4 and TRBJ2-1, with D possibly TRBD2 on 5 matching bases. The CDR3 has 15 amino acids. V was cut by 5 bases and J by 8 bases, with 19 bases left in between. CDR3 sequence (DNA): TGTGCCAGCAGTAAACTAGTCGGGTCACGCGATGAGCAGTTCTTC. Its translation is CASSKLVGSRDEQFF.

V gene TRBV20-1 combines with J gene TRBJ2-7; 9 nucleotides agree with TRBD2. This CDR3 is built from 13 residues. The V gene end was trimmed by 6 bases and the J gene end by 4 bases; junction bases not matched to a gene: 7. Germline V gene data show CDR1 as DFQATT and CDR2 as SNEGSKA (reference sequence). This chain's CDR3 is CSASRGGKYEQYF. In nucleotides, the CDR3 is TGCAGTGCGTCGCGGGGGGGAAAATACGAGCAGTACTTC.

This sequence joins TRBV5-1 and TRBJ1-1; tentative D call: TRBD1 (6 bases). Germline CDR1 reads SGHRS; CDR2 reads YFSETQ. This CDR3 contains 14 residues. V gave up 4 bases and J gave up 5 bases, with 15 bases separating them. Here the CDR3 DNA reads TGCGCCAGCAGCCTATCCTACAGGGAAACTGAAGCTTTCTTT. It is translated as CASSLSYRETEAFF. The variable domain in full, with the rest retrieved from reference TRBV5-1 and TRBJ1-1, is KAGVTQTPRYLIKTRGQQVTLSCSPISGHRSVSWYQQTPGQGLQFLFEYFSETQRNKGNFPGRFSGRQFSNSRSEMNVSTLELGDSALYLCASSLSYRETEAFFGQGTRLTVV.